This T cell receptor (beta chain) stems from a study of T cells after yellow fever vaccination. Study-wide results and limits: Boosting was followed by the reappearance of most primary-vaccination clones (96% CD4, 85% to 90% CD8). Peaking on day 5 versus 15, the secondary response was faster but weaker. Some clonotypes were seen in both the CD4 and the CD8 compartments. These made up a small share and likely arose from convergent recombination.

This clonotype was detected ten times or more. Its antigen is currently unknown. Conversion of TCR transcripts into cDNA relied on 5'RACE template switching, which added a universal primer site and UMIs. Via MiXCR, TCRdb re-called the 5' RACE reads, giving one row per CDR3 protein. The table includes about 250,000 distinct CDR3 sequences, more than 3.5% detected once. Germline V CDR1 and CDR2: SGHRS, YFSETQ. This CDR3 is built from 16 residues. The V gene end was trimmed by 0 bases and the J gene end by 4 bases; junction bases not matched to a gene: 4. This receptor was taken from a man between 18 and 35 years old who received the YFV17D yellow fever vaccine. Sequenced material: PBMCs, taken 15 days after the yellow fever booster vaccination. The chain joins TRBV5-1 to TRBJ2-6; 7 bases are shared with TRBD1. DNA for the CDR3: TGCGCCAGCAGCTTGGAGGGGGCGATCGGGGCCAACGTCCTGACTTTC. It yields the protein CASSLEGAIGANVLTF.